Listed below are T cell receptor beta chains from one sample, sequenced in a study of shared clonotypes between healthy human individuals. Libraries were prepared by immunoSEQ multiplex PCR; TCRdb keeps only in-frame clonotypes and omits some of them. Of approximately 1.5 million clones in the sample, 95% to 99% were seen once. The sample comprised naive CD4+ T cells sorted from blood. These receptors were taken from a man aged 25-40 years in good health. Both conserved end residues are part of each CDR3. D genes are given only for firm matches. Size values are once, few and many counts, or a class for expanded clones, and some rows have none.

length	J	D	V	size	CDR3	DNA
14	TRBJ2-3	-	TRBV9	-	CASSSRLGTDTQYF	TGTGCCAGCAGCTCCAGGCTCGGCACAGATACGCAGTATTTT
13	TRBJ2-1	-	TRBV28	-	CASSLNPINEQFF	TGTGCCAGCAGTTTAAACCCCATCAATGAGCAGTTCTTC
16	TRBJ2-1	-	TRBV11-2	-	CASSPLSGGGRNEQFF	TGTGCCAGCAGCCCCTTATCCGGAGGGGGGAGGAATGAGCAGTTCTTC
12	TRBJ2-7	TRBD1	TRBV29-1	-	CSVGTDPYEQYF	TGCAGCGTAGGGACAGATCCCTACGAGCAGTACTTC
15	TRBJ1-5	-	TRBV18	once	CASSPEIGSNQPQHF	TGTGCCAGCTCACCAGAGATCGGGAGCAATCAGCCCCAGCATTTT
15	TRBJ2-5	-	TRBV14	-	CASSQALSIQETQYF	TGTGCCAGCAGCCAAGCTTTGAGCATCCAAGAGACCCAGTACTTC
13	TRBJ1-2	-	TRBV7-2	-	CASSLRQVYGYTF	TGTGCCAGCAGCTTACGACAGGTCTATGGCTACACCTTC
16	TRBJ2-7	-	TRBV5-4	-	CASSSPGRVLSYEQYF	TGTGCCAGCAGCTCCCCGGGCAGGGTTCTCTCCTACGAGCAGTACTTC
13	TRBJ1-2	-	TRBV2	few	CASRSDSAYGYTF	TGTGCCAGCAGATCGGACTCCGCCTATGGCTACACCTTC
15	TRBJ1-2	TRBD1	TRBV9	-	CASSVDRGQGYGYTF	TGTGCCAGCAGCGTAGACAGGGGGCAGGGCTATGGCTACACCTTC
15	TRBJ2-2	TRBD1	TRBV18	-	CASSSTGINTGELFF	TGTGCCAGCTCATCGACAGGGATAAACACCGGGGAGCTGTTTTTT
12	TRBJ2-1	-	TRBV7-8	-	CASSLGVGEQFF	TGTGCCAGCAGCTTAGGGGTGGGTGAGCAGTTCTTC
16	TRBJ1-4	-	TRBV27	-	CASSSTSIATNEKLFF	TGTGCCAGCAGTTCCACCTCTATTGCAACTAATGAAAAACTGTTTTTT
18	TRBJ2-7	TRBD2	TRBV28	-	CASKPPGLAGRGIYEQYF	TGTGCCAGCAAACCCCCGGGACTAGCGGGCCGTGGAATTTACGAGCAGTACTTC
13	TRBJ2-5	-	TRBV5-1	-	CASSRTVQETQYF	TGCGCCAGCAGCCGGACAGTACAAGAGACCCAGTACTTC
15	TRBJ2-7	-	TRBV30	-	CAWSTPKGGWDEQYF	TGTGCCTGGAGTACCCCAAAGGGGGGTTGGGACGAGCAGTACTTC
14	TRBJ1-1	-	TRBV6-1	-	CASSAGGISTEAFF	TGTGCCAGCAGTGCGGGTGGTATTAGCACTGAAGCTTTCTTT
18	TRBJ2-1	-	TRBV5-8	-	CASSLVVVYRASYNEQFF	TGTGCCAGCAGCTTGGTAGTAGTTTACCGAGCCTCTTACAATGAGCAGTTCTTC
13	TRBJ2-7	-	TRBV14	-	CANSFQMDHEQYF	TGTGCCAACTCGTTTCAGATGGACCACGAGCAGTACTTC
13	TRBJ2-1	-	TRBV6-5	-	CASSTTRINEQFF	TGTGCCAGCAGTACCACCCGTATCAATGAGCAGTTCTTC
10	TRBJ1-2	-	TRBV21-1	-	CASRPTRDTF	TGTGCCAGCAGACCGACTCGTGACACCTTC
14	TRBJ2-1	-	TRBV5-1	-	CASSWGQKVNEQFF	TGCGCCAGCAGCTGGGGGCAGAAAGTCAATGAGCAGTTCTTC
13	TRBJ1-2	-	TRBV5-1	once	CASSSTGDYGYTF	TGCGCCAGCAGCTCGACAGGAGACTATGGCTACACCTTC
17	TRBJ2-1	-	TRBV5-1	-	CASSLITSPDSYNEQFF	TGCGCCAGCAGCTTGATCACGAGTCCCGACTCCTACAATGAGCAGTTCTTC
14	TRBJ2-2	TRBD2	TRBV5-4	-	CASSSGSVTGELFF	TGTGCCAGCAGTAGCGGGAGTGTTACCGGGGAGCTGTTTTTT
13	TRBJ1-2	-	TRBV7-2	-	CASSIIGRRGYTF	TGTGCCAGCAGCATCATCGGACGCCGTGGCTACACCTTC
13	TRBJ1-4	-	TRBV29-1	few	CSAAGDGREKLFF	TGCAGCGCGGCGGGTGACGGAAGGGAAAAACTGTTTTTT
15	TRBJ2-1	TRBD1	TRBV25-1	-	CASSLGQGAGNEQFF	TGTGCCAGCAGTCTAGGACAGGGGGCGGGGAATGAGCAGTTCTTC
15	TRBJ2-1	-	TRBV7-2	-	CASSFGRQGYNEQFF	TGTGCCAGCAGCTTTGGGAGGCAGGGCTACAATGAGCAGTTCTTC
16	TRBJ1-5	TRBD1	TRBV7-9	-	CASSPVGRGVNQPQHF	TGTGCCAGCAGCCCCGTTGGCAGGGGGGTGAATCAGCCCCAGCATTTT
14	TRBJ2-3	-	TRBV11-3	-	CASSDRDSTDTQYF	TGTGCCAGCAGCGACCGGGACAGCACAGATACGCAGTATTTT
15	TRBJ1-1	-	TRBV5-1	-	CASSLDRTSNTEAFF	TGCGCCAGCAGCTTGGACAGGACCTCGAACACTGAAGCTTTCTTT
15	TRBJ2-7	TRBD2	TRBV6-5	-	CASSYLGTSGYEQYF	TGTGCCAGCAGTTACCTCGGGACTAGCGGCTACGAGCAGTACTTC
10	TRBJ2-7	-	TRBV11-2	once	CASSLREQYF	TGTGCCAGCAGCTTACGCGAGCAGTACTTC
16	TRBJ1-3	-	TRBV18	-	CASSPLDRGAGNTIYF	TGTGCCAGTTCACCGCTGGATAGGGGTGCCGGAAACACCATATATTTT
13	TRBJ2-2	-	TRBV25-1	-	CASRTTNTGELFF	TGTGCCAGCAGGACGACGAATACCGGGGAGCTGTTTTTT
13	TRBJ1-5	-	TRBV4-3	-	CASSQDQDQPQHF	TGCGCCAGCAGCCAAGATCAGGATCAGCCCCAGCATTTT
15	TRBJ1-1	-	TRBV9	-	CASSVESTVNTEAFF	TGTGCCAGCAGCGTAGAGAGCACGGTGAACACTGAAGCTTTCTTT
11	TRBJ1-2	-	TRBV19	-	CATEANYGYTF	TGTGCCACCGAGGCTAACTATGGCTACACCTTC
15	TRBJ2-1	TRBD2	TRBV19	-	CASSMIVAGVTEQFF	TGTGCCAGTAGTATGATAGTAGCGGGAGTCACTGAGCAGTTCTTC